This T cell receptor (beta chain) was obtained from a study of cytomegalovirus exposure and HLA in healthy donors. The length of the CDR3 is 14 residues. Germline CDR1 SNHLY, CDR2 FYNNEI. The V end lost 4 bases, the J end lost 2 bases, and 12 bases lay between the germline ends. Clones were read by immunoSEQ multiplex PCR, and TCRdb kept only the in-frame ones, dropping some. The table lists about 98,000 clones, around 88% of them singletons. Material: PBMCs. The TCR originated in a woman aged 25 to 45 in good health and CMV-seronegative. V and J are TRBV2 and TRBJ2-7; D not certain. The CDR3 bases are TGTGCCAGCAGTGCTAATTCTGGAGCCTACGAGCAGTACTTC. Amino acid sequence: CASSANSGAYEQYF.